This T cell receptor beta chain derives from a study of identical twins. TCRdb analysed the 5' RACE reads with MiXCR anew, one entry per CDR3 protein. The repertoire includes under 300,000 distinct CDR3 sequences, roughly 13% of them detected once, and roughly 4% sits in the top ten. This clonotype was counted many times. Germline assignment: CDR1 DFQATT and CDR2 SNEGSKA (reference sequence). Trimming shortened V by 1 base and J by 1 base, and 13 bases separated the two germline ends. This CDR3 spans 15 amino acids. These sequences were also reported in another study, on yellow fever vaccine responses in identical twins.

The chain carries TRBV20-1 and TRBJ1-1, with a weak D call TRBD1 (6 bases). Sequenced input: memory (CD45RO+) T cells sorted from blood. This sequence originates from a woman younger than 30 in good health. CDR3 coding DNA: TGCAGTGCTAGAGGGGGGGCAGGGACGAACACTGAAGCTTTCTTT. Translating it yields CSARGGAGTNTEAFF.